What follows are 28 T cell receptor beta chains derived from one specimen sequenced in a study of PD-1 blockade in classical Hodgkin lymphoma. Produced via immunoSEQ multiplex PCR; TCRdb's table is partial and in-frame only. The table shows over 80,000 clones, with around 78% occurring only once. Time point specified: cycle 4 day 1 (C4D1), after 6 weeks of nivolumab. Every patient had relapsed following autologous stem cell transplantation, and cohorts differed in brentuximab vedotin exposure. The sample in question was peripheral blood mononuclear cells (PBMCs), obtained before the fourth cycle of nivolumab. The receptors derive from a human donor with classical Hodgkin lymphoma.

This chain connects TRBV7-9 to TRBJ1-3; perhaps TRBD1 as D (6 bases). Germline assignment: CDR1 SEHNR and CDR2 FQNEAQ (reference sequence). The CDR3 loop spans 17 amino acids. Between the trimmed V and J ends, which lost 8 bases and 4 bases, there was a span of 24 bases. Here the CDR3 DNA reads TGTGCCAGCCCTTCGGACCTTGGGGGGCACGGAGGAAACACCATATATTTT. Translated: CASPSDLGGHGGNTIYF.

The chain employs TRBV11-2 and TRBJ2-7, with TRBD2 matching over 7 bases. Germline lookup yields CDR1 SGHAT and CDR2 FQNNGV. The V segment lost 5 bases and the J segment 1 base; nucleotides outside the gene matches: 8. This CDR3 contains 15 residues. The CDR3 is CASSTWGGSSYEQYF. CDR3 bases: TGTGCCAGCAGCACTTGGGGGGGAAGTTCCTACGAGCAGTACTTC. Full variable domain (rest looked up from reference TRBV11-2 and TRBJ2-7): EAGVAQSPRYKIIEKRQSVAFWCNPISGHATLYWYQQILGQGPKLLIQFQNNGVVDDSQLPKDRFSAERLKGVDSTLKIQPAKLEDSAVYLCASSTWGGSSYEQYFGPGTRLTVT.

This clone appeared a single time. The chain links TRBV11-3 to TRBJ2-3; TRBD1 agrees at 7 bases. Germline V gives CDR1 SGHNT, CDR2 YENEEA. Trimming took 3 bases from V and 7 from J; bases not matched to a gene: 1. The CDR3 sequence is 12 residues long. The CDR3 DNA reads as TGTGCCAGCAGCTTGGGACAGAATACGCAGTATTTT. Encoded protein: CASSLGQNTQYF. Looking up the rest from reference TRBV11-3 and TRBJ2-3 gives the full variable domain: EAGVVQSPRYKIIEKKQPVAFWCNPISGHNTLYWYLQNLGQGPELLIRYENEEAVDDSQLPKDRFSAERLKGVDSTLKIQPAELGDSAVYLCASSLGQNTQYFGPGTRLTVL.

The gene calls are TRBV6-5 and TRBJ2-6; D gene unclear. Germline CDR1 is MNHEY and CDR2 is SVGAGI. The V gene lost 2 bases and the J gene lost 0 bases, with 8 bases spanning the gap. This CDR3 comprises 16 residues. Written as DNA, the CDR3 is TGTGCCAGCAGTTACCCCCCAAGCTCTGGGGCCAACGTCCTGACTTTC. Its protein is CASSYPPSSGANVLTF.

This chain links TRBV7-9 with TRBJ2-3; D gene unclear. The CDR3 is 12 residues long. The ends were cut back, 4 bases at V and 2 bases at J, with 4 bases in the middle. Germline lookup yields CDR1 SEHNR and CDR2 FQNEAQ (reference sequence). Here the CDR3 DNA reads TGTGCCAGCAGCTCGAACACAGATACGCAGTATTTT. Translated, it gives CASSSNTDTQYF. The full variable domain, in which reference TRBV7-9 and TRBJ2-3 provide the parts outside the CDR3, is DTGVSQNPRHKITKRGQNVTFRCDPISEHNRLYWYRQTLGQGPEFLTYFQNEAQLEKSRLLSDRFSAERPKGSFSTLEIQRTEQGDSAMYLCASSSNTDTQYFGPGTRLTVL.

The rearrangement uses TRBV25-1 and TRBJ2-7; a weak D match, TRBD2 (6 bases). Between the trimmed V and J ends, which lost 2 bases and 0 bases, there was a span of 20 bases. The CDR3 covers 18 residues. The germline CDR1 and CDR2 sequences are MGHDK and SYGVNS. The chain's CDR3 is CASSENLGRGAVSYEQYF. In DNA, the CDR3 is TGTGCCAGCAGTGAAAATCTTGGGCGGGGAGCCGTCTCCTACGAGCAGTACTTC.

This clone was recorded once. The chain joins TRBV28 to TRBJ1-5; D is undetermined. The germline V and J ends were trimmed by 3 bases and 4 bases, with 7 bases remaining between them. CDR3 length: 13 residues. Per the germline V gene, CDR1 is MDHEN and CDR2 is SYDVKM. CDR3 sequence (DNA): TGTGCCAGCAGTTTCGCCGGGAATCAGCCCCAGCATTTT. Its translation is CASSFAGNQPQHF.

This sequence joins TRBV4-3 and TRBJ1-1, with a possible D match to TRBD1 (5 bases). The CDR3 is 14 amino acids. Germline values: CDR1 LGHNA, CDR2 YSLEER. V was pared by 0 bases and J by 12 bases, with 17 bases between. In DNA form, the CDR3 reads TGCGCCAGCAGCCAAGATCCGCAGGGTCGTCAAACTTTCTTT. Translation: CASSQDPQGRQTFF.

The J gene is TRBJ2-2, the V gene TRBV7-3, with D possibly TRBD1 on 6 matching bases. The V end lost 4 bases, the J end lost 4 bases, and 16 bases lay between the germline ends. This CDR3 is 16 amino acids long. Germline V CDR1 and CDR2: SGHTA, FQGTGA. The CDR3 sequence is CASSSRGGALTGELFF. The DNA for the CDR3 is TGTGCCAGCAGCTCCAGAGGGGGAGCGCTCACCGGGGAGCTGTTTTTT.

V gene TRBV5-4 combines with J gene TRBJ2-1, with D possibly matching TRBD2 (6 bases). The germline gives CDR1 SGHNT, CDR2 YYREEE (reference sequence). Trimming stripped 2 bases from V and 2 bases from J, with 14 bases between. The CDR3 is 16 residues long. The CDR3 region is CASSFPTGVTYNEQFF. The CDR3 nucleotides read TGTGCCAGCAGCTTTCCGACGGGAGTGACCTACAATGAGCAGTTCTTC.

The chain couples TRBV11-2 to TRBJ2-2, with TRBD2 identical over 8 bases. The CDR3 loop spans 16 amino acids. The trim removed 3 bases at V and 6 bases at J, leaving 9 bases unmatched. Germline assignment: CDR1 SGHAT and CDR2 FQNNGV. CDR3 in amino acids: CASSLGTRRFAGELFF. For the CDR3, the DNA is TGTGCCAGCAGCTTGGGGACTAGGAGGTTCGCCGGGGAGCTGTTTTTT. The full variable domain, completed using reference TRBV11-2 and TRBJ2-2, is EAGVAQSPRYKIIEKRQSVAFWCNPISGHATLYWYQQILGQGPKLLIQFQNNGVVDDSQLPKDRFSAERLKGVDSTLKIQPAKLEDSAVYLCASSLGTRRFAGELFFGEGSRLTVL.

The chain uses TRBV7-9 and TRBJ2-5; weak D call: TRBD1 (6 bases). CDR1 and CDR2 from the germline V gene are SEHNR and FQNEAQ (reference sequence). The CDR3 sequence is 14 residues long. V was pared by 3 bases and J by 2 bases, with 10 bases between. DNA of the CDR3: TGTGCCAGCAGCTTGGGGGCGGGTCAAGAGACCCAGTACTTC. This gives the protein CASSLGAGQETQYF.

This rearrangement joins TRBV2 to TRBJ1-2; TRBD1 might be the D (5 bases). CDR3 length equals 13 residues. Germline CDR1 SNHLY, CDR2 FYNNEI. The V gene lost 4 bases and the J gene lost 7 bases, with 13 bases spanning the gap. This CDR3 is CASSGATGGGYTF. CDR3 coding DNA: TGTGCCAGCAGTGGGGCCACCGGGGGTGGCTACACCTTC. Drawing the rest from reference TRBV2 and TRBJ1-2, the complete variable domain is EPEVTQTPSHQVTQMGQEVILRCVPISNHLYFYWYRQILGQKVEFLVSFYNNEISEKSEIFDDQFSVERPDGSNFTLKIRSTKLEDSAMYFCASSGATGGGYTFGSGTRLTVV.

The CDR3 sequence is CASTLYGGRSTGELFF. CDR3 in DNA: TGTGCCAGCACCCTTTACGGGGGAAGGAGCACCGGGGAGCTGTTTTTT. V gene TRBV28 combines with J gene TRBJ2-2, with TRBD2 as a possible D gene (6 bases). CDR1 is MDHEN, CDR2 SYDVKM, per germline. Trimming left V 7 bases short and J 4 bases short, with 19 bases between. This CDR3 spans 16 amino acids.

The J gene is TRBJ2-2, the V gene TRBV28; D gene ambiguous. CDR1 and CDR2 (germline): MDHEN, SYDVKM. The V end was cut by 3 bases, the J end by 5 bases, with 7 bases between. The CDR3 sequence is 13 residues long. CDR3: CASSFPATGELFF. CDR3 coding DNA: TGTGCCAGCAGTTTTCCTGCAACCGGGGAGCTGTTTTTT.

The CDR3 coding sequence is TGTGCCAGCAGCAAGCCCGGGACAGCAAGCACCTACAATGAGCAGTTCTTC. It specifies CASSKPGTASTYNEQFF. This chain joins TRBV21-1 and TRBJ2-1; the tabulated D call, TRBD1, remains unverified against the DNA. TRBV21-1 is an annotated pseudogene. The CDR3 runs to 17 residues.

The chain combines TRBV18 with TRBJ2-2; 7 bases align to TRBD2. CDR1 and CDR2 (germline): KGHSH, LQKENI. The junction had 3 bases not matched to a gene; V was cut back by 3 bases and J by 2 bases. This CDR3 has 15 residues. The CDR3 spells CASSPSSGNTGELFF. CDR3 in DNA: TGTGCCAGCTCACCGTCTAGCGGTAACACCGGGGAGCTGTTTTTT.

The chain links TRBV28 to TRBJ2-7, with 7 positions matching TRBD2. Germline V lookup: CDR1 MDHEN, CDR2 SYDVKM. The ends lost 6 bases at V and 0 bases at J; junction bases unmatched: 8. CDR3 size: 15 residues. CDR3 in DNA: TGTGCCAGCAGGTTCCGGGACTACGACTCCTACGAGCAGTACTTC. Encoded protein: CASRFRDYDSYEQYF.

The chain combines TRBV7-6 with TRBJ1-2; tentatively, D is TRBD1 (5 bases). The CDR3 is 15 residues long. Per the germline V gene, CDR1 is SGHVS and CDR2 is FNYEAQ. Trimming took 3 bases from V and 5 from J, leaving 16 bases between them. The CDR3 protein is CASSFGRGVAYGYTF. DNA of the CDR3: TGTGCCAGCAGCTTTGGCCGGGGGGTCGCTTATGGCTACACCTTC.

The chain carries TRBV28 and TRBJ2-5; D is tentatively TRBD1 or TRBD2 (5 bases each). Trimming took off 10 bases at V and 7 bases at J, with 25 bases between the two ends. This CDR3 comprises 15 residues. The germline gives CDR1 MDHEN, CDR2 SYDVKM. CDR3 nucleotide sequence: TGTGCCATAAAGAGGGACGTCTCCGGAGGAGGGACCCAGTACTTC. It translates to CAIKRDVSGGGTQYF.

This clone was seen a few times. The chain joins TRBV7-9 to TRBJ1-1, with D tentatively TRBD1 (6 bases). Germline V lookup: CDR1 SEHNR, CDR2 FQNEAQ (reference sequence). The CDR3 runs to 14 residues. The V gene lost 2 bases and the J gene lost 6 bases, with 13 bases spanning the gap. The chain's CDR3 is CASSLQGRGAEAFF. The CDR3 bases are TGTGCCAGCAGCTTACAGGGGAGGGGTGCTGAAGCTTTCTTT.

The CDR3 here is CASSTLGAGTRGYTF. The CDR3 DNA reads TGCGCCAGCAGCACCCTCGGGGCAGGGACGCGCGGCTACACCTTC. The genes are TRBV4-3 and TRBJ1-2; D perhaps matches TRBD1 (5 bases). The CDR3 is 15 residues long. The germline gives CDR1 LGHNA, CDR2 YSLEER. V lost 5 bases, J lost 8 bases, and 21 bases lay in between.

The V gene is TRBV4-1, the J gene TRBJ1-2, with 7 bases matching TRBD1. The J segment lost 6 bases and the V segment lost 4 bases, leaving 8 bases of the junction unmatched. Germline V gene data show CDR1 as MGHRA and CDR2 as YSYEKL. This CDR3 comprises 14 residues. The CDR3 sequence is CASSREGAGDGYTF. CDR3 DNA sequence: TGCGCCAGCAGCCGGGAGGGGGCGGGGGATGGCTACACCTTC.

The V call is TRBV7-6, the J call TRBJ2-7; 7 positions agree with TRBD2. Per germline, CDR1 SGHVS and CDR2 FNYEAQ. CDR3 size: 16 residues. V shed 5 bases, J shed 3 bases, and the junction held 13 bases outside the gene matches. CDR3 sequence reads: CASSRGGSRGFYEQYF. The CDR3 bases are TGTGCCAGCAGCCGCGGGGGTTCAAGGGGATTCTACGAGCAGTACTTC.

The chain carries TRBV2 and TRBJ2-3; TRBD2 might be the D (5 bases). V dropped 8 bases and J dropped 5 bases, with 11 bases sitting between them. This CDR3 is 12 amino acids long. Germline V gives CDR1 SNHLY, CDR2 FYNNEI. Written as DNA, the CDR3 is TGTGCCAGCCGAGGAGAGGGAGATACGCAGTATTTT. Translated: CASRGEGDTQYF.

This sequence joins TRBV28 and TRBJ2-1, with D tentatively TRBD2 (6 bases). V lost 8 bases, J lost 6 bases, and 17 bases lay in between. The CDR3 consists of 14 residues. Per the germline V gene, CDR1 is MDHEN and CDR2 is SYDVKM. DNA of the CDR3: TGTGCCAGCGGGGGGACTCCACTCTTCAATGAGCAGTTCTTC. It codes for CASGGTPLFNEQFF.

This clone was seen more than once but under ten times. The chain combines TRBV9 with TRBJ1-2; 8 bases match TRBD1. Germline CDR1 is SGDLS and CDR2 is YYNGEE. V lost 1 base and J lost 7; bases outside the gene matches: 0. The CDR3 loop spans 12 amino acids. CDR3 bases: TGTGCCAGCAGCGTACAGGGGGCTGGCTACACCTTC. Translated: CASSVQGAGYTF. Full variable domain (missing parts from reference TRBV9 and TRBJ1-2): DSGVTQTPKHLITATGQRVTLRCSPRSGDLSVYWYQQSLDQGLQFLIQYYNGEERAKGNILERFSAQQFPDLHSELNLSSLELGDSALYFCASSVQGAGYTFGSGTRLTVV.

V gene TRBV7-9 combines with J gene TRBJ1-1; 7 positions match TRBD1. The CDR3 loop spans 17 amino acids. The V gene's germline CDR1 is SEHNR and CDR2 FQNEAQ (reference sequence). V shed 4 bases, J shed 0 bases, and the junction held 11 bases outside the gene matches. The CDR3 here is CASSSRVGQLLNTEAFF. Here the CDR3 DNA reads TGTGCCAGCAGCTCTAGAGTGGGACAGCTATTGAACACTGAAGCTTTCTTT.